The entry below describes one T cell receptor (beta chain). What it binds is unknown. This sample is part of a study of cytomegalovirus exposure and HLA in healthy donors. Study at large: A prior study identified approximately 120 million unique TCR beta sequences from roughly 180 million T cells. Regarding the study as a whole: TCR beta chains numbering 164 were designated cytomegalovirus-associated. Several of the most significant clusters appeared, in a later analysis, to be linked to common viral pathogens.

PCR amplification relied on 60 Vbeta primers (plus 13 Jbeta primers). TCRdb's copy holds only in-frame clones and misses some; the assay was immunoSEQ multiplex PCR. The data include under 150,000 clones; the top ten clones carry less than 3.5%. This CDR3 has 14 residues. CDR1 and CDR2 (germline): SGHRS, YFSETQ. V was trimmed by 1 base and J by 1 base, leaving 8 bases between them. The specimen sequenced was PBMCs. The chain joins TRBV5-1 to TRBJ1-1; D remains unclear. The TCR was taken from a man aged 40-49 years in good health and CMV-seronegative. The CDR3 region has the DNA TGCGCCAGCAGCTTGAATCCAGGGAACACTGAAGCTTTCTTT. This sequence encodes CASSLNPGNTEAFF.